This TCR beta chain emerged from a study of shared clonotypes between healthy human individuals (TCRdb year 2020). Regarding the study in general: The cohort included three men and a couple of women between 18 and 49 years of age. To estimate repertoire size and how much clonotype sharing occurs between individuals, the study deeply sequenced the blood TCR repertoires of roughly 5 healthy adults. Libraries were prepared and TCR repertoires were sequenced by different laboratories using diverse techniques, in order to increase sequencing depth and limit assay-specific biases. Each donor's leukapheresis produced roughly between roughly 0.9 and 9 billion PBMCs.

On the study overall, not on this receptor specifically: Only blood was sampled, and tissue TCR repertoires likely differ from those in blood. The small number of donors limited the genetic and exposure-history diversity represented. Based on pairwise subsampling, the degree of clonotype sharing among donors was expected to be affected by sequencing depth.

Using the deep immunoSEQ assay, multiplex PCR amplified TCR CDR3 regions from genomic DNA. For each cell subset, the extracted genomic DNA was distributed evenly across all wells of several immunoSEQ 96-well plates, and each plate served as one replicate. For unsorted PBMC, 300 to 350 ng genomic DNA, equal to 30,000 or so T cell genomes, was loaded into each replicate PCR. Unsorted PBMC genomic DNA was sequenced across ten immunoSEQ deep assay plates. The purified libraries were quantified using a Qubit 3.0 fluorometer, sized with a Bioanalyzer 2100, and then quantified again using the KAPA Library Quantification kit. A separate single-read 150-cycle Illumina NextSeq 550 flow cell was used to sequence each immunoSEQ 96-well plate. The source study handled its data this way. Because the immunoSEQ output included only junctional sequences and no quality scores, the filtering could not be the same as the filtering used for full-length reads. Sequences were annotated with PyIR, a Python wrapper for IgBLAST v1.9, using IMGT germline references to assign V/J genes and CDR3. Reads were filtered out if the reads had weak V/J assignments (E-value above 1e-6), no CDR3, stop codons, out-of-frame junctions, or ambiguous translated residues. V3J clonotypes were defined as sequences sharing an identical inferred V gene, J gene, and CDR3 amino acid sequence. Percentage overlap between repertoires was computed as shared unique clonotypes divided by the size of the smaller repertoire. Three approaches were used to assess repertoire richness: RTK rarefaction, the Chao1 estimator, and Recon v2.1 estimates of unobserved clonotypes. Drawn from immuneACCESS, this table holds only the in-frame rearrangements with V and J called that TCRdb kept. Clones are partly lost; checked studies trace under half to an unresolved V gene and leave the rest unexplained. That table supplies the V and J calls and clone size; D and trimming were determined from the DNA. Counted in this sample were about 490,000 clones; roughly 78% of them appeared once. 10% to 15% of the sample is held by the ten biggest clonotypes.

The donors were healthy, HIV-negative adults who had no recently reported acute infections or vaccinations. Only Caucasian adults living in Nashville, Tennessee, USA were represented among the donors. For unsorted samples, 75 million to 100 million PBMCs were counted and genomic DNA was extracted with the QIAamp DNA Blood Mini kit. Blood was obtained by leukapheresis, after which PBMCs were separated by Ficoll-Histopaque density gradient centrifugation and cryopreserved in liquid nitrogen vapor phase. With respect to this clone: No cognate antigen has been identified for it. Base qualities are missing; no much larger clone stands one base away.

Relative to germline, V is 6 bases shorter and J is 5 bases shorter, with 10 bases between their ends. Inclusive of the bounding cysteine and phenylalanine, the CDR3 is 12 residues long. Of the read, only the CDR3 DNA is kept; its 36 bases are in frame from base 1. According to the germline V gene, CDR1 reads MRHNA and CDR2 reads SNTAGT. The material sequenced was PBMCs. The chain uses TRBV6-4 and TRBJ1-2; the D gene assignment is ambiguous. This TCR was sampled from a woman aged 40 to 50 in good health. Some clones in this sample may be carry-over from other donors' samples. The bases are TGTGCCAGCAGGCACCCGGGTTATGGCTACACCTTC. Its protein product is CASRHPGYGYTF.